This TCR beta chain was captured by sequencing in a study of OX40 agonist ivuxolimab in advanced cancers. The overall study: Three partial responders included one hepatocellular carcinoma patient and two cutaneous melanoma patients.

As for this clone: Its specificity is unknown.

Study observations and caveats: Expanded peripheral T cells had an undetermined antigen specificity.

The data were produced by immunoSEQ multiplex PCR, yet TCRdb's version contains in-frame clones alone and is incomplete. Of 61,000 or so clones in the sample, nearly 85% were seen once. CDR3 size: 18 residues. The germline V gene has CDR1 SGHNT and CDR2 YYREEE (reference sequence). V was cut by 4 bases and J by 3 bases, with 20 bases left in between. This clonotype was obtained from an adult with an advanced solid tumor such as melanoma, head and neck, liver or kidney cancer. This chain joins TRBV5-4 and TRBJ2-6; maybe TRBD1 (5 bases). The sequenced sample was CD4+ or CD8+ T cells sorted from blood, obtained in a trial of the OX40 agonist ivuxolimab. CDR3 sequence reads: CASSASGIPPFGANVLTF. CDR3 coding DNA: TGTGCCAGCAGCGCATCAGGGATTCCCCCCTTTGGGGCCAACGTCCTGACTTTC.